This entry is about one T cell receptor (beta chain). Its antigen remains unidentified. The study ran its PCR with 60 Vbeta and 13 Jbeta primers. The protocol was immunoSEQ multiplex PCR, while the TCRdb copy is restricted to in-frame clones and leaves out a portion. The ten top clones account for 6.8%, within a sample of about 120,000 clones. This record belongs to a study of cytomegalovirus exposure and HLA in healthy donors. Whole-study results and caveats: Under in vitro conditions, three CMV-associated chains were confirmed as specific for CMV antigens. Presence/absence analyses rested on an assumption that sequencing depth was roughly uniform across donors. Across donors, most TCRs were seen rarely, yet some public ones were widespread. Follow-up analysis later connected one missense variant in DCLRE1C with trimming of TCR beta V- and J-genes.

CDR1 and CDR2 (germline): SGHAT, FQNNGV. The CDR3 runs to 15 residues. Trimming at V came to 1 base and at J to 5 bases, leaving 7 bases not matched to a gene. The chain employs TRBV11-2 and TRBJ2-7; 8 nucleotides match TRBD2. This clonotype was obtained from a middle-aged man in good health and CMV-seropositive. The sample was PBMCs. The CDR3: CASSLATSGSHEQYF. CDR3 bases: TGTGCCAGCAGCTTAGCCACAAGCGGGAGCCACGAGCAGTACTTC. The full variable domain, rest sourced from reference TRBV11-2 and TRBJ2-7, is EAGVAQSPRYKIIEKRQSVAFWCNPISGHATLYWYQQILGQGPKLLIQFQNNGVVDDSQLPKDRFSAERLKGVDSTLKIQPAKLEDSAVYLCASSLATSGSHEQYFGPGTRLTVT.